The 28 T cell receptor beta chains reported below all come from one sample, sequenced in a study of blood T cell repertoires in COVID-19. Method: immunoSEQ multiplex PCR; TCRdb's copy keeps in-frame clones and lacks some. The table records about 190,000 clones, roughly four fifths of them present only once. Sequenced: peripheral blood. All receptors come from a man between 50 and 59 years old who had recovered from COVID-19.

The genes are TRBV23-1 and TRBJ1-5; 10 bases are shared with TRBD1. Being an ORF, TRBV23-1 has a function that is uncertain. CDR3 size: 21 residues. The ends lost 0 bases at V and 1 base at J; junction bases unmatched: 15. The CDR3 is CASSQSRPGTGDVGSNQPQHF. As DNA, the CDR3 is TGCGCCAGCAGTCAATCGAGGCCAGGGACAGGGGACGTCGGAAGCAATCAGCCCCAGCATTTT.

V gene TRBV7-9 combines with J gene TRBJ1-1; possibly TRBD1 for D (6 bases). CDR1 is SEHNR and CDR2 is FQNEAQ in the germline V gene (reference sequence). The germline V and J ends were trimmed by 1 base and 10 bases, with 13 bases remaining between them. The CDR3 is made up of 13 amino acids. DNA for the CDR3: TGTGCCAGCAGCTTAGGTCAGGGGTCGGGAGCTTTCTTT. This encodes CASSLGQGSGAFF.

The J gene is TRBJ1-2, the V gene TRBV20-1, with D possibly TRBD1 on 5 matching bases. There are 14 residues in the CDR3. Trimming stripped 3 bases from V and 1 base from J, with 12 bases between. Germline lookup yields CDR1 DFQATT and CDR2 SNEGSKA (reference sequence). The CDR3 reads CSASRGGINYGYTF. In DNA, the CDR3 is TGCAGTGCTAGTCGGGGGGGGATTAACTATGGCTACACCTTC.

This chain joins TRBV18 and TRBJ2-1; 13 nucleotides line up with TRBD2. Trimming removed 4 bases from V and 8 bases from J; junction bases left unmatched: 8. The CDR3 totals 16 residues. Germline values: CDR1 KGHSH, CDR2 LQKENI. As DNA, the CDR3 is TGTGCCAGCTCACGACTAGGACTAGCGGGAGTGGATGAGCAGTTCTTC. Translated, it gives CASSRLGLAGVDEQFF.

This clone was seen more than once but under ten times. J is TRBJ2-3 and V is TRBV6-5, with TRBD2 matching 7 bases. Trimming removed 8 bases from V and 0 bases from J; junction bases left unmatched: 5. This CDR3 is 14 amino acids long. CDR1 and CDR2 from the germline V gene are MNHEY and SVGAGI. CDR3 region: CASWEGPSTDTQYF. Here the CDR3 DNA reads TGTGCCAGCTGGGAGGGGCCGAGCACAGATACGCAGTATTTT.

This clone was seen only once. The chain couples TRBV7-2 to TRBJ2-3; TRBD2 might be the D (5 bases). The CDR3 runs to 15 residues. CDR1 SGHTA and CDR2 FQGNSA come from the germline V gene. The germline V and J ends were trimmed by 1 base and 3 bases, with 11 bases remaining between them. CDR3 amino acids: CASSLGLKTTDTQYF. In nucleotides, the CDR3 is TGTGCCAGCAGCTTAGGACTAAAGACTACAGATACGCAGTATTTT.

V gene TRBV5-1 combines with J gene TRBJ2-1; D is unclear. Trimming removed 1 base from V and 7 bases from J, with 12 bases in between. This CDR3 has 14 residues. CDR1 SGHRS and CDR2 YFSETQ come from the germline V gene. Written as DNA, the CDR3 is TGCGCCAGCAGCTTGAGTTCAGGTGTGAATGAGCAGTTCTTC. It is translated as CASSLSSGVNEQFF.

A few counts support this clone. The chain carries TRBV19 and TRBJ2-1, with a tentative D call TRBD2 (6 bases). The germline V and J ends were trimmed by 5 bases and 7 bases, with 21 bases remaining between them. This CDR3 is 16 amino acids long. The germline V gene has CDR1 LNHDA and CDR2 SQIVND (reference sequence). The chain's CDR3 is CASSRRDSGWGNEQFF. The CDR3 nucleotides read TGTGCCAGTAGTCGCCGGGACTCTGGCTGGGGAAATGAGCAGTTCTTC. The full variable domain, in which reference TRBV19 and TRBJ2-1 provide the parts outside the CDR3, is DGGITQSPKYLFRKEGQNVTLSCEQNLNHDAMYWYRQDPGQGLRLIYYSQIVNDFQKGDIAEGYSVSREKKESFPLTVTSAQKNPTAFYLCASSRRDSGWGNEQFFGPGTRLTVL.

V is TRBV18 and J is TRBJ1-5; D is unclear. V dropped 5 bases and J dropped 5 bases, with 10 bases sitting between them. Germline lookup yields CDR1 KGHSH and CDR2 LQKENI. The CDR3 length is 13 residues. The CDR3: CASSNSFDQPQHF. The CDR3 DNA reads TGTGCCAGCTCAAACAGTTTCGATCAGCCCCAGCATTTT.

V and J are TRBV4-3 and TRBJ2-2, with TRBD2 identical over 7 bases. CDR1 is LGHNA and CDR2 is YSLEER in the germline V gene. The CDR3 length is 18 residues. Unmatched junction bases numbered 16, after V lost 2 bases and J lost 7 bases. This CDR3 reads CASSQRGAWEGPHGELFF. CDR3 coding DNA: TGCGCCAGCAGCCAAAGGGGAGCGTGGGAGGGCCCTCACGGGGAGCTGTTTTTT.

The chain carries TRBV10-1 and TRBJ2-5, with 8 bases fitting TRBD2. This CDR3 comprises 13 residues. Germline V gene sequence: CDR1 WNHNN, CDR2 SYGVQD (reference sequence). Losses at the gene ends were 11 bases for V and 1 base for J; bases not matched to a gene: 6. The CDR3 coding sequence is TGCGCCGGAAAGACTAGCGCCCAAGAGACCCAGTACTTC. Translating it yields CAGKTSAQETQYF.

The CDR3 loop is CASSPLSGANVLTF. CDR3 coding DNA: TGTGCCAGCAGTCCGCTATCTGGGGCCAACGTCCTGACTTTC. The rearrangement links TRBV6-2 or TRBV6-3 to TRBJ2-6; no reliable D call. CDR1 MNHEY and CDR2 SVGEGT come from the germline V gene. V was clipped by 5 bases and J by 1 base, with 6 bases between them. The CDR3 length is 14 residues.

This chain links TRBV29-1 with TRBJ2-2; 9 positions match TRBD1. The junction had 0 bases not matched to a gene; V was cut back by 1 base and J by 3 bases. Germline CDR1 SQVTM, CDR2 ANQGSEA. The CDR3 extends over 14 amino acids. CDR3 nucleotide sequence: TGCAGCGTTGAAGGACAGGGGGACACCGGGGAGCTGTTTTTT. Protein sequence: CSVEGQGDTGELFF.

This chain links TRBV7-8 with TRBJ2-2; 12 bases map to TRBD2. V lost 5 bases, J lost 1 base, and 8 bases stayed unmatched. The germline CDR1 and CDR2 sequences are SGHVS and FQNEAQ. CDR3 size: 18 residues. CDR3 coding DNA: TGTGCCAGCAGCCAGGGGACTAGCGGGCTTCGGAACACCGGGGAGCTGTTTTTT. Amino acid sequence: CASSQGTSGLRNTGELFF.

This chain connects TRBV4-2 to TRBJ2-1; 7 nucleotides match TRBD1. Germline CDR1 LGHNA, CDR2 YNFKEQ. J gave up 5 bases and V 0 bases, and 4 bases lay outside the gene matches. This CDR3 is built from 15 residues. CDR3 amino acids: CASSQDGTENNEQFF. CDR3 bases: TGTGCCAGCAGCCAAGACGGGACAGAGAACAATGAGCAGTTCTTC.

At least ten counts were recorded for this clone. The CDR3 DNA reads as TGTGCCAGCGGCAACCACGAGCAGTACTTC. Translated: CASGNHEQYF. This chain joins TRBV14 and TRBJ2-7; D not resolved. CDR3 length: 10 amino acids. Between the trimmed V and J ends, which lost 8 bases and 5 bases, there was a span of 7 bases. Germline V gives CDR1 SGHDN, CDR2 FVKESK.

V and J are TRBV27 and TRBJ1-3, with 9 bases lining up with TRBD1. The CDR3 runs 15 residues. Germline V gene lookup returns CDR1 MNHEY and CDR2 SMNVEV (reference sequence). J was trimmed by 4 bases and V by 6 bases; bases with no gene match: 7. CDR3 sequence reads: CASRRTGDPGNTIYF. CDR3 coding DNA: TGTGCCAGCAGACGGACAGGGGACCCAGGAAACACCATATATTTT.

Here the CDR3 DNA reads TGCAGCCGACAGAATATTTATGGCTACACCTTC. The encoded protein is CSRQNIYGYTF. The V gene is TRBV20-1, the J gene TRBJ1-2; a possible D gene is TRBD1 (5 bases). Germline CDR1 is DFQATT and CDR2 is SNEGSKA (reference sequence). The CDR3 consists of 11 residues.

The V and J genes are TRBV28 and TRBJ2-7, with TRBD1 matching over 8 bases. Unmatched junction bases numbered 9, after V lost 6 bases and J lost 2 bases. Germline-derived CDR1 and CDR2 are MDHEN and SYDVKM. The CDR3 runs to 15 residues. The CDR3 region is CASRGQGHRPYEQYF. The CDR3, as DNA: TGTGCCAGCAGAGGACAGGGACACCGTCCCTACGAGCAGTACTTC.

The V gene is TRBV2, the J gene TRBJ1-5, with 7 bases matching TRBD1. Per the germline V gene, CDR1 is SNHLY and CDR2 is FYNNEI. V lost 6 bases, J lost 0 bases, and 2 bases stayed unmatched. The CDR3 spans 14 residues. CDR3 DNA: TGTGCCAGCAGCGACAGGGATAGCAATCAGCCCCAGCATTTT. This translates into CASSDRDSNQPQHF.

This clone was seen a few times. This rearrangement joins TRBV19 to TRBJ2-1, with D possibly being TRBD2 (6 bases). The CDR3 is 12 residues long. Germline loops: CDR1 LNHDA, CDR2 SQIVND (reference sequence). Between the trimmed V and J ends, which lost 6 bases and 7 bases, there was a span of 10 bases. This CDR3 reads CASRGLLNEQFF. CDR3 coding DNA: TGTGCCAGTAGGGGACTTTTAAATGAGCAGTTCTTC.

The V and J genes are TRBV10-3 and TRBJ2-7; D call uncertain. This CDR3 comprises 13 residues. Trimming cost V 8 bases and J 0 bases, with 11 bases left between them. Germline-derived CDR1 and CDR2 are ENHRY and SYGVKD. The CDR3 region has the DNA TGTGCCATCGGAGTCGGAAACTCCTACGAGCAGTACTTC. Translating gives CAIGVGNSYEQYF.

The V call is TRBV11-2, the J call TRBJ2-7; 11 bases line up with TRBD1. This CDR3 region has 16 residues. Germline loops: CDR1 SGHAT, CDR2 FQNNGV. Unmatched junction bases numbered 7, after V lost 5 bases and J lost 1 base. CDR3 region: CASSRRGQGASYEQYF. As DNA, the CDR3 is TGTGCCAGCAGCCGCCGAGGACAGGGGGCATCCTACGAGCAGTACTTC.

This clone was found a few times. In nucleotides, the CDR3 is TGTGCCAGCCGGGGGACTAGCGGGGAGATGCTAGGAGGAAACATTCAGTACTTC. It yields the protein CASRGTSGEMLGGNIQYF. The chain has TRBV2 and TRBJ2-4; TRBD2 agrees at 13 bases. Germline lookup yields CDR1 SNHLY and CDR2 FYNNEI. This CDR3 is 18 amino acids long. The junction had 16 bases not matched to a gene; V was cut back by 8 bases and J by 6 bases.

J is TRBJ2-7 and V is TRBV6-2 or TRBV6-3; 8 bases are a match to TRBD1. Germline loops: CDR1 MNHEY, CDR2 SVGEGT. There are 16 residues in the CDR3. J was trimmed by 7 bases and V by 1 base; bases with no gene match: 12. This CDR3 is CASSYYWDRSRWEQYF. DNA of the CDR3: TGTGCCAGCAGTTACTACTGGGACAGGTCGAGGTGGGAGCAGTACTTC.

This CDR3 is CASNYPALSSYEQYF. In nucleotides, the CDR3 is TGTGCCAGCAACTATCCGGCGTTGAGCTCCTACGAGCAGTACTTC. This chain uses TRBV2 with TRBJ2-7; D is unclear. CDR3 size: 15 residues. Trimming left V 7 bases short and J 0 bases short, with 16 bases between. CDR1 and CDR2 from the germline V gene are SNHLY and FYNNEI.

CDR3: CASSIGRAGELFF. CDR3 nucleotide sequence: TGTGCCAGCAGTATCGGGAGAGCCGGGGAGCTGTTTTTT. This chain links TRBV7-3 with TRBJ2-2; a weak D match, TRBD2 (6 bases). From germline, CDR1 is SGHTA and CDR2 FQGTGA. Trimming cost V 6 bases and J 6 bases, with 11 bases left between them. The CDR3 is 13 residues long.

The V call is TRBV5-1, the J call TRBJ1-2; no clear D. This CDR3 is 14 amino acids long. V was shortened by 5 bases and J by 2 bases, with 13 bases between the two germline ends. From germline, CDR1 is SGHRS and CDR2 YFSETQ. The CDR3 DNA reads TGCGCCAGCAGGGTACAGAACCAGAACTATGGCTACACCTTC. It codes for CASRVQNQNYGYTF.